These 3 T cell receptor beta chains share one sample of origin, sequenced in a study of Ad26.COV2.S vaccination and SARS-CoV-2 variants. Produced via immunoSEQ multiplex PCR; TCRdb's table is partial and in-frame only. This table holds 350,000 to 500,000 clones, roughly 90% found once. Regarding treatment: approximately 18 received Ad26.COV2.S at low or high dose, single or two shots; 5 received placebo; per-sample allocation not given. Following the first vaccine or placebo injection, samples were taken on day 63. The starting material was peripheral blood, obtained in a trial of Ad26.COV2.S vaccine versus placebo. The receptor set was obtained from a person aged 18-60 years who received the Ad26.COV2.S COVID-19 vaccine or a placebo.

The J gene is TRBJ1-6, the V gene TRBV4-3; D is undetermined. This CDR3 spans 15 amino acids. Germline CDR1 LGHNA, CDR2 YSLEER. V was pared by 0 bases and J by 14 bases, with 17 bases between. The CDR3 bases are TGCGCCAGCAGCCAAGATTTCGCCGCCGTAGTGACCCTCCACTTT. Its translation: CASSQDFAAVVTLHF.

The chain couples TRBV7-6 to TRBJ1-1; TRBD1 agrees at 7 bases. Germline CDR1 and CDR2: SGHVS and FNYEAQ. The CDR3 consists of 15 residues. Trimming took 5 bases from V and 1 from J; bases not matched to a gene: 7. CDR3 protein: CASSPRQGGNTEAFF. The CDR3 DNA follows: TGTGCCAGCAGCCCACGACAGGGAGGGAACACTGAAGCTTTCTTT.

The J gene is TRBJ2-7, the V gene TRBV6-5, with 9 bases that match TRBD1. This CDR3 has 15 amino acids. Germline V gene data show CDR1 as MNHEY and CDR2 as SVGAGI. V was clipped by 7 bases and J by 2 bases; unmatched bases: 9. CDR3 sequence: CASTLQGAGTYEQYF. The CDR3 coding sequence is TGTGCCAGCACTTTACAGGGGGCCGGGACCTACGAGCAGTACTTC.